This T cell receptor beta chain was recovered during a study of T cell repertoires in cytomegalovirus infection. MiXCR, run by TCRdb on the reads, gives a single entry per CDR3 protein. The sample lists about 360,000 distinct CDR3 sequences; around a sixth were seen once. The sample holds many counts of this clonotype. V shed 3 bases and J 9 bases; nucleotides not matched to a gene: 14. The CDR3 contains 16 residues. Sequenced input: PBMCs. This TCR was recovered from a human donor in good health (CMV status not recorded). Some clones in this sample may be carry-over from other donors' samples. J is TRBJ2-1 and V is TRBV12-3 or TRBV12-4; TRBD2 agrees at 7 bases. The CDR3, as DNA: TGTGCCAGCAGTTTGGGTTTTGCGGGAGTTTTCCCTGAGCAGTTCTTC. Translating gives CASSLGFAGVFPEQFF.